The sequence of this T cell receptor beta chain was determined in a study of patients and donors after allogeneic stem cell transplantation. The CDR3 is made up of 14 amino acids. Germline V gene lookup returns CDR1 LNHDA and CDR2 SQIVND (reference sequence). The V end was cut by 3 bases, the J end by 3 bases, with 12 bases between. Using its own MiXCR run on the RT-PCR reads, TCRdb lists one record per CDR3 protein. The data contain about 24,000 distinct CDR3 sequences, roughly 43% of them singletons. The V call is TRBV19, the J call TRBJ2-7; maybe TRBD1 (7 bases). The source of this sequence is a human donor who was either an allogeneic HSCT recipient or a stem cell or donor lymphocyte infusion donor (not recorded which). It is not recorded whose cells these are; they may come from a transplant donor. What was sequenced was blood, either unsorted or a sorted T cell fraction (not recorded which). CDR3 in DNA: TGTGCCAGTAGTATCGGGGGACAGAACTACGAGCAGTACTTC. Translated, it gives CASSIGGQNYEQYF. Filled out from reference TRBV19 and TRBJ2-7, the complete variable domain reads DGGITQSPKYLFRKEGQNVTLSCEQNLNHDAMYWYRQDPGQGLRLIYYSQIVNDFQKGDIAEGYSVSREKKESFPLTVTSAQKNPTAFYLCASSIGGQNYEQYFGPGTRLTVT.